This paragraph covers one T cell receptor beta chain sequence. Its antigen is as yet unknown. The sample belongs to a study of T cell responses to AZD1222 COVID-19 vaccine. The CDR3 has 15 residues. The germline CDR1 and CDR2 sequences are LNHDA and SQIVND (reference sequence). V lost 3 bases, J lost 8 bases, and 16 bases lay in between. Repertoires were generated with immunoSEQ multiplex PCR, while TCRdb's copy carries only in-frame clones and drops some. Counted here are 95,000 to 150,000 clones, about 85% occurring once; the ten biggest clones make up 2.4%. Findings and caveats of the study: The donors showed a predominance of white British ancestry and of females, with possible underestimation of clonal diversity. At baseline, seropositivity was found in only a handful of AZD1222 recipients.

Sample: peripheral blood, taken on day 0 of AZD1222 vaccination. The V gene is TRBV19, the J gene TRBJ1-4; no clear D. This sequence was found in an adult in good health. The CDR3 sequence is CASSIYADSKEKLFF. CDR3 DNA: TGTGCCAGTAGTATTTATGCAGATTCGAAGGAAAAACTGTTTTTT.